These 20 T cell receptor beta chains share one sample of origin, sequenced in a study of blood T cells in healthy people across ages. A J-beta primer mix and a sample-barcoded 5' primer were used in a second PCR of about 7 to 12 cycles. TCRdb itself ran the 5' RACE reads through MiXCR, one entry per CDR3 protein. The table has some 1.6 million distinct CDR3 sequences, roughly 30% seen once. Input material: blood. The receptor source for this set is a woman in her twenties or thirties in good health.

The V and J genes are TRBV28 and TRBJ2-1, with TRBD2 matching 7 bases. The germline gives CDR1 MDHEN, CDR2 SYDVKM. This CDR3 comprises 15 residues. The V gene end was trimmed by 5 bases and the J gene end by 6 bases; junction bases not matched to a gene: 10. Here the CDR3 DNA reads TGTGCCAGCAGTCCCCGAGGGCTAGCGGCCAATGAGCAGTTCTTC. As protein: CASSPRGLAANEQFF.

The chain employs TRBV7-7 and TRBJ2-2; possibly TRBD1 for D (5 bases). The germline gives CDR1 SSHAT, CDR2 FNYEAQ (reference sequence). V was trimmed by 5 bases and J by 3 bases, leaving 16 bases between them. The CDR3 consists of 16 residues. In DNA, the CDR3 is TGTGCCAGCAGCCCCGGGTGGCAGGGCGACACCGGGGAGCTGTTTTTT. Amino acids: CASSPGWQGDTGELFF.

The chain recombines TRBV20-1 with TRBJ1-2; 7 bases are shared with TRBD1. The length of the CDR3 is 17 residues. V lost 5 bases and J lost 2; bases outside the gene matches: 17. CDR1 DFQATT and CDR2 SNEGSKA come from the germline V gene (reference sequence). DNA of the CDR3: TGCAGTGCTGGATACCTGGCAGGGGGAAAGTACAACTATGGCTACACCTTC. It specifies CSAGYLAGGKYNYGYTF.

The chain is built from TRBV7-2 and TRBJ2-5, with D tentatively TRBD2 (6 bases). Germline V gives CDR1 SGHTA, CDR2 FQGNSA. The V end was cut by 5 bases, the J end by 5 bases, with 15 bases between. This CDR3 region has 14 residues. CDR3 in DNA: TGTGCCAGCAGCGGGCGGACTATGGGGGAGACCCAGTACTTC. Its translation is CASSGRTMGETQYF.

V is TRBV20-1 and J is TRBJ1-2; D possibly corresponds to TRBD1 (5 bases). The germline V gene encodes CDR1 DFQATT and CDR2 SNEGSKA (reference sequence). The CDR3 has 12 amino acids. Trimming took 4 bases from V and 4 from J, leaving 10 bases between them. DNA of the CDR3: TGCAGTGCTACGCCGGGGCCCTATGGCTACACCTTC. Protein product: CSATPGPYGYTF.

As to this clonotype: A far more abundant clone sits one base away, making this likely a read error. Likely a read error: the CDR3 ends without its conserved phenylalanine or tryptophan. The chain carries TRBV12-3 or TRBV12-4 and TRBJ2-7; TRBD2 matches 8 bases. The trim removed 5 bases at V and 2 bases at J, leaving 2 bases unmatched. This CDR3 contains 13 residues. The CDR3 sequence: CASSPGLAYEQYL. For the CDR3, the DNA is TGTGCCAGCAGTCCGGGACTAGCCTACGAGCAGTACTTA.

This clonotype was counted at least ten times. The chain combines TRBV29-1 with TRBJ2-1; 12 nucleotides agree with TRBD2. With V trimmed by 5 bases and J by 4 bases, 3 bases remained unmatched. The germline gives CDR1 SQVTM, CDR2 ANQGSEA. The CDR3 is 14 residues long. This CDR3 reads CSVFLAGGYNEQFF. CDR3 bases: TGCAGCGTTTTCCTAGCGGGGGGGTACAATGAGCAGTTCTTC.

This clonotype was seen only a few times. In nucleotides, the CDR3 is TGTGCCATCAGTGTCTCACCGGGACAGGGGAGATACGAGCAGTACTTC. Residues: CAISVSPGQGRYEQYF. V and J are TRBV10-3 and TRBJ2-7; 10 nucleotides line up with TRBD1. J lost 4 bases, V lost 4 bases, and 10 bases had no gene match. CDR1 and CDR2 from the germline V gene are ENHRY and SYGVKD. This CDR3 is built from 16 residues.

This clonotype has just a few counts. This sequence joins TRBV20-1 and TRBJ1-1; TRBD1 might be the D (5 bases). This CDR3 is built from 15 residues. Germline CDR1 reads DFQATT; CDR2 reads SNEGSKA (reference sequence). Trimming took off 1 base at V and 4 bases at J, with 16 bases between the two ends. CDR3 amino acids: CSARVTGAVGTEAFF. The CDR3 nucleotides are TGCAGTGCTAGAGTCACTGGGGCCGTGGGCACTGAAGCTTTCTTT.

The rearrangement joins TRBV28 to TRBJ2-4; D is possibly TRBD1 (5 bases). Trimming pared 3 bases from V and 1 base from J, leaving 7 bases between. Per the germline V gene, CDR1 is MDHEN and CDR2 is SYDVKM. CDR3 length: 14 amino acids. Written as DNA, the CDR3 is TGTGCCAGCAGTTTTTCAGGGGCCAAAAACATTCAGTACTTC. Encoded protein: CASSFSGAKNIQYF.

The J gene is TRBJ2-7, the V gene TRBV2; 14 nucleotides match TRBD2. The CDR3 runs 18 residues. The junction had 14 bases not matched to a gene; V was cut back by 3 bases and J by 7 bases. CDR1 is SNHLY, CDR2 FYNNEI, per germline. DNA of the CDR3: TGTGCCAGCAGTGATCCCCTCGAAGAGACTAGCGGGGGGGCGGAGCAGTACTTC. It translates to CASSDPLEETSGGAEQYF.

This chain connects TRBV12-3 or TRBV12-4 to TRBJ1-5; D is undetermined. The CDR3 extends over 14 amino acids. The V and J ends lost 0 bases and 6 bases respectively, with 9 bases between them. In DNA form, the CDR3 reads TGTGCCAGCAGTTTAGCGGGGTTTGGTCAGCCCCAGCATTTT. Translating it yields CASSLAGFGQPQHF.

This clonotype was counted between two and nine times. The J gene is TRBJ2-7, the V gene TRBV20-1; the match to TRBD1 covers 12 bases. The germline V gene encodes CDR1 DFQATT and CDR2 SNEGSKA (reference sequence). Trimming removed 2 bases from V and 3 bases from J; junction bases left unmatched: 14. This CDR3 has 18 residues. Here the CDR3 reads CSARPGQGATKIIYEQYF. The CDR3 nucleotides are TGCAGTGCTAGACCGGGACAGGGGGCGACTAAAATAATCTACGAGCAGTACTTC.

V is TRBV24-1 and J is TRBJ2-1; 7 bases line up with TRBD1. CDR1 and CDR2 from the germline V gene are KGHDR and SFDVKD. The CDR3 covers 13 residues. Unmatched junction bases numbered 4, after V lost 8 bases and J lost 4 bases. The CDR3 spells CATTRTGYNEQFF. CDR3 bases: TGTGCCACCACCCGGACAGGATACAATGAGCAGTTCTTC.

This clonotype was recorded at least ten times. This chain connects TRBV5-5 to TRBJ2-1; possibly TRBD1 for D (5 bases). The CDR3 extends over 15 amino acids. Germline V CDR1 and CDR2: SGHKS, YYEKEE (reference sequence). V lost 3 bases to trimming and J lost 2 bases, with 12 bases between them. The chain's CDR3 is CASSSTSRAYNEQFF. In DNA form, the CDR3 reads TGTGCCAGCAGCTCCACCAGCAGGGCCTACAATGAGCAGTTCTTC.

The chain employs TRBV5-1 and TRBJ1-1; no firm D call. V gave up 2 bases and J gave up 6 bases, with 14 bases separating them. The CDR3 covers 14 residues. Germline V gives CDR1 SGHRS, CDR2 YFSETQ. The CDR3: CASSLGQTSAEAFF. The CDR3 bases are TGCGCCAGCAGCTTAGGGCAAACAAGCGCTGAAGCTTTCTTT.

The CDR3, as DNA: TGTGCCAGCAGTGTAACGACTAGCGGGCGGTTATCCTACAATGAGCAGTTCTTC. Translation gives CASSVTTSGRLSYNEQFF. V gene TRBV25-1 combines with J gene TRBJ2-1; 10 positions match TRBD2. This CDR3 contains 18 residues. V lost 4 bases, J lost 1 base, and 10 bases stayed unmatched. Germline values: CDR1 MGHDK, CDR2 SYGVNS. The entire variable domain, with the rest obtained from reference TRBV25-1 and TRBJ2-1, is as follows: EADIYQTPRYLVIGTGKKITLECSQTMGHDKMYWYQQDPGMELHLIHYSYGVNSTEKGDLSSESTVSRIRTEHFPLTLESARPSHTSQYLCASSVTTSGRLSYNEQFFGPGTRLTVL.

V gene TRBV7-3 combines with J gene TRBJ1-1, with D maybe TRBD1 (5 bases). V lost 3 bases and J 10 bases, leaving 18 bases between the germline ends. The CDR3 spans 14 residues. The germline CDR1 and CDR2 sequences are SGHTA and FQGTGA. The CDR3 DNA is TGTGCCAGCAGCTTTGCCCCTAATCCAGGGACAGCTTTCTTT. Its translation is CASSFAPNPGTAFF.

The rearrangement uses TRBV5-1 and TRBJ2-5, with TRBD1 as a possible D gene (5 bases). Germline lookup yields CDR1 SGHRS and CDR2 YFSETQ. Between the trimmed V and J ends, which lost 6 bases and 3 bases, there was a span of 15 bases. The CDR3 covers 14 residues. The DNA of the CDR3 is TGCGCCAGCACCCCAGCTTACAGGAAAGAGACCCAGTACTTC. The encoded protein is CASTPAYRKETQYF.

This clonotype was found a few times. This sequence joins TRBV4-2 and TRBJ2-5; no clear D gene. The end of the DNA is better explained by TRBJ2-7, so the J call may be wrong. The CDR3 contains 16 residues. Germline CDR1 LGHNA, CDR2 YNFKEQ. CDR3 protein: CASSQEGSATGYEQYF. The CDR3, as DNA: TGTGCCAGCAGCCAAGAAGGATCTGCTACTGGATACGAGCAGTACTTC.